This T cell receptor beta chain was documented in a study of CD8 T cells in ankylosing spondylitis. TCRdb reprocessed the 5' RACE reads via MiXCR and lists one record per CDR3 protein. The top ten hold roughly 8% of the sample, which has 250,000 to 300,000 distinct CDR3 sequences, around 20% seen once. CDR1 SGHAT and CDR2 FQNNGV come from the germline V gene. Trimming cost V 6 bases and J 8 bases, with 10 bases left between them. The CDR3 contains 12 residues. The TCR sequence derives from a male donor with ankylosing spondylitis or in good health (not recorded which). The chain uses TRBV11-2 and TRBJ2-2; the D is unclear. The sequencing sample was made of blood, either unsorted or a sorted T cell fraction (not recorded which). As DNA, the CDR3 is TGTGCCAGCAGGGCCAGCGCGGGGGAGCTGTTTTTT. Protein product: CASRASAGELFF.